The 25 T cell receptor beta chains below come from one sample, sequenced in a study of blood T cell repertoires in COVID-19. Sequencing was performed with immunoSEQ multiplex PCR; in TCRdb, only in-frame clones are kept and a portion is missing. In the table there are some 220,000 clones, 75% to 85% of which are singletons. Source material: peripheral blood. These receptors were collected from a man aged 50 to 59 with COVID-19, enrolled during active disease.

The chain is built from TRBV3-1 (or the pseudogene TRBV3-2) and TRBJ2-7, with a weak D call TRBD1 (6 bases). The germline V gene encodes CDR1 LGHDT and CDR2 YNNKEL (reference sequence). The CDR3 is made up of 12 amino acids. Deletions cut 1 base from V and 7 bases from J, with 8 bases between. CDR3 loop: CASSQATGEQYF. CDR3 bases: TGTGCCAGCAGCCAAGCTACAGGGGAGCAGTACTTC.

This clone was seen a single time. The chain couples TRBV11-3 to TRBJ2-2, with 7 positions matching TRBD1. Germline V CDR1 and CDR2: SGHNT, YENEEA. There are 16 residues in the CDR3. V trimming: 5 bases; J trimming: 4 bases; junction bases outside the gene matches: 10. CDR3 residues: CASSPEQGIATGELFF. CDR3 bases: TGTGCCAGCAGCCCAGAACAGGGGATCGCCACCGGGGAGCTGTTTTTT.

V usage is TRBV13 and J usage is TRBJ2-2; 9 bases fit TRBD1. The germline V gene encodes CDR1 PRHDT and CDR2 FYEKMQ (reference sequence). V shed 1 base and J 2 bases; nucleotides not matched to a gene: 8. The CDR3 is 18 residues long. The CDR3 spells CASSLDSATGGNTGELFF. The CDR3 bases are TGTGCCAGCAGCTTAGACTCCGCCACAGGGGGCAACACCGGGGAGCTGTTTTTT.

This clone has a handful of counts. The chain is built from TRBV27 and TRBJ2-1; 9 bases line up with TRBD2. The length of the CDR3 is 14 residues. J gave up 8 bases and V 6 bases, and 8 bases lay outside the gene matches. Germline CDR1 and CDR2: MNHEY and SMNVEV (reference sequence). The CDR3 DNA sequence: TGTGCCAGCAGGGCGCGGGGGGGCGTCTATGAGCAGTTCTTC. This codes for CASRARGGVYEQFF.

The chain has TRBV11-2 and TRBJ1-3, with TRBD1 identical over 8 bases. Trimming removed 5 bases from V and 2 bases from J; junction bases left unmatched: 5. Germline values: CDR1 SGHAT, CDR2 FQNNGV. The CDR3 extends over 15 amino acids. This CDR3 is CASSPRQGPGNTIYF. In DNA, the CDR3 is TGTGCCAGCAGCCCCCGACAGGGGCCTGGAAACACCATATATTTT.

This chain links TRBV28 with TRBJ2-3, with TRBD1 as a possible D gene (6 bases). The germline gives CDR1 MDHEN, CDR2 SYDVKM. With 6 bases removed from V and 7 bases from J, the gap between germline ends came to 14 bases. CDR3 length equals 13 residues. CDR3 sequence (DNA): TGTGCCAGCAGACAGGGAAGTAGAAATACGCAGTATTTT. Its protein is CASRQGSRNTQYF. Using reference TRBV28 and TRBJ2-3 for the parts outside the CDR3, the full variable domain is DVKVTQSSRYLVKRTGEKVFLECVQDMDHENMFWYRQDPGLGLRLIYFSYDVKMKEKGDIPEGYSVSREKKERFSLILESASTNQTSMYLCASRQGSRNTQYFGPGTRLTVL.

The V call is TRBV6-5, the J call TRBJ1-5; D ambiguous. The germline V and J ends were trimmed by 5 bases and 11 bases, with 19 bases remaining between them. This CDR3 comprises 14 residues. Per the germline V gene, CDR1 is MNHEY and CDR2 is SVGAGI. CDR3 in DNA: TGTGCCAGCAGTCCTCGAGCTACTTTGGAGTCCCAGCATTTT. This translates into CASSPRATLESQHF.

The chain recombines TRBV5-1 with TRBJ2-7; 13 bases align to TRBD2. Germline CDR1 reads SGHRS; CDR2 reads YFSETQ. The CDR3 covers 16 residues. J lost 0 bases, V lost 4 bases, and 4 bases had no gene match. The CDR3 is CASSPTSGGVSYEQYF. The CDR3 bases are TGCGCCAGCAGCCCTACTAGCGGGGGGGTCTCCTACGAGCAGTACTTC.

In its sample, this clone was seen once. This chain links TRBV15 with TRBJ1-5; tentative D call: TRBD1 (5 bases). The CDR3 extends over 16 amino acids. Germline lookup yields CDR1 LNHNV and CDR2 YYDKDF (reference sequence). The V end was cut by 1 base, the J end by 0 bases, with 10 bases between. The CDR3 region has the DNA TGTGCCACCAGCAGAGGGGGCGGTTATAGCAATCAGCCCCAGCATTTT. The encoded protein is CATSRGGGYSNQPQHF.

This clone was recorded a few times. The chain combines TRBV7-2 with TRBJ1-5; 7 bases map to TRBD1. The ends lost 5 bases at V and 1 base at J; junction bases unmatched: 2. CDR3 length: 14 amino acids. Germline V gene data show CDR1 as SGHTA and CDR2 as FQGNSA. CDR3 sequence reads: CASSAQGSNQPQHF. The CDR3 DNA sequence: TGTGCCAGCAGCGCACAGGGGAGCAATCAGCCCCAGCATTTT. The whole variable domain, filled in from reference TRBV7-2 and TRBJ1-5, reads GAGVSQSPSNKVTEKGKDVELRCDPISGHTALYWYRQSLGQGLEFLIYFQGNSAPDKSGLPSDRFSAERTGGSVSTLTIQRTQQEDSAVYLCASSAQGSNQPQHFGDGTRLSIL.

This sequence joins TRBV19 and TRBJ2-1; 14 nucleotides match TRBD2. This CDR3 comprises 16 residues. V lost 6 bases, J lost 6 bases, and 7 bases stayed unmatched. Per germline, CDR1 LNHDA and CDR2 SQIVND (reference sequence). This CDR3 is CASRMAGLAGGNEQFF. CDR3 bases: TGTGCCAGTAGGATGGCCGGACTAGCGGGGGGCAATGAGCAGTTCTTC.

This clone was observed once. The chain's CDR3 is CASSLVTKSSYEQYF. In DNA form, the CDR3 reads TGTGCCAGCAGCTTGGTCACCAAGAGCTCCTACGAGCAGTACTTC. J is TRBJ2-7 and V is TRBV5-5; D not resolved. The CDR3 runs to 15 residues. V lost 0 bases, J lost 0 bases, and 10 bases lay in between. In germline, CDR1 is SGHKS, CDR2 YYEKEE (reference sequence).

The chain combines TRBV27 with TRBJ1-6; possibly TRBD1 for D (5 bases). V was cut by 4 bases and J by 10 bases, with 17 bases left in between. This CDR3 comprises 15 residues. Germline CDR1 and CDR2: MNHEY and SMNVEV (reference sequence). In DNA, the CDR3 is TGTGCCAGCAGTTGGGCCCTCCAGGGTGGCTCACCCCTCCACTTT. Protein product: CASSWALQGGSPLHF.

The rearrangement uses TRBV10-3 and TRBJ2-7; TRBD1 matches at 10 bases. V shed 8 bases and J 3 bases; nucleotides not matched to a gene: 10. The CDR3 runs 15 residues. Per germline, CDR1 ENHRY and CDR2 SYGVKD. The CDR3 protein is CAISGTGEGYYEQYF. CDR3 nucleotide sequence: TGTGCCATCTCCGGGACAGGGGAGGGGTACTACGAGCAGTACTTC.

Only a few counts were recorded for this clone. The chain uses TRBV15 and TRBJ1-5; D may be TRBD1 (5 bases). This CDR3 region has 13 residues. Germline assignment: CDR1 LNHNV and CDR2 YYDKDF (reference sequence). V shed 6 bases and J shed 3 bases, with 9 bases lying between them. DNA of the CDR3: TGTGCCACCAGGAGGGACTTCAATCAGCCCCAGCATTTT. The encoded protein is CATRRDFNQPQHF.

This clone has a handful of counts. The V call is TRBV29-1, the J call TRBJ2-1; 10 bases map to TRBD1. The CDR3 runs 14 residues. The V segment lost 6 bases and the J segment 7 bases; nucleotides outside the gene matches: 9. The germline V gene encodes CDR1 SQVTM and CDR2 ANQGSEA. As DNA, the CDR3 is TGCAGCGTCGTCGGGACAGGGGTGAATAATGAGCAGTTCTTC. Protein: CSVVGTGVNNEQFF.

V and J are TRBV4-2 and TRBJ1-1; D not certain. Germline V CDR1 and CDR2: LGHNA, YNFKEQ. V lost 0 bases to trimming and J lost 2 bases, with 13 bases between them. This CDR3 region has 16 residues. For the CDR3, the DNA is TGTGCCAGCAGCCAAGAGGCAGGCCCCATCAACACTGAAGCTTTCTTT. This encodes CASSQEAGPINTEAFF.

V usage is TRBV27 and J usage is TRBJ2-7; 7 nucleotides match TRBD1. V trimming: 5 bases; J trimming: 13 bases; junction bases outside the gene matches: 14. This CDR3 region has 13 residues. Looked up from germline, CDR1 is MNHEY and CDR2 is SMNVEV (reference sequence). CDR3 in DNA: TGTGCCAGCAGTCCTCAGGGGGTCAGGACCCATTACTTC. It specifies CASSPQGVRTHYF.

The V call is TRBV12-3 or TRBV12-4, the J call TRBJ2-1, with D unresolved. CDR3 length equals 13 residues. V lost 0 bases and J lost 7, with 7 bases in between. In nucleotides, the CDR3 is TGTGCCAGCAGTTTAGCGGTCAGTAATGAGCAGTTCTTC. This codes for CASSLAVSNEQFF.

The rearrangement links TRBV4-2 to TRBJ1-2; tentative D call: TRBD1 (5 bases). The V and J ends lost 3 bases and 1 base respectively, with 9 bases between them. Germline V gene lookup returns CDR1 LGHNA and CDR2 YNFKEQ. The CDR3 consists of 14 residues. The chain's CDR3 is CASSHPTDNYGYTF. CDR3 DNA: TGTGCCAGCAGCCATCCGACAGATAACTATGGCTACACCTTC.

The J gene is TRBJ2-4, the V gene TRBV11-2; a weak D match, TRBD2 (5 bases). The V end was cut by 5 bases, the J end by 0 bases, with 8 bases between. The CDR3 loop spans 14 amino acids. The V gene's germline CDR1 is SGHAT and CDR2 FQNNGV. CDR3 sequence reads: CASSPGVAKNIQYF. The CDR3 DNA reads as TGTGCCAGCAGCCCCGGGGTAGCCAAAAACATTCAGTACTTC.

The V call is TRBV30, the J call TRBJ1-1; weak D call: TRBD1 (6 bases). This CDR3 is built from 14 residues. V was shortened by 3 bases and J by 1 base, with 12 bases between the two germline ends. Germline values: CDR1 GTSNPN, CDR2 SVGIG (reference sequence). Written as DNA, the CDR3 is TGTGCCTGGAGGGGGGGGCAGACGAACACTGAAGCTTTCTTT. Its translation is CAWRGGQTNTEAFF.

Written as DNA, the CDR3 is TGTGCCAGCAGCGGGAGCAGGAGCCTCTCTGGAAACACCATATATTTT. Its translation is CASSGSRSLSGNTIYF. V gene TRBV7-6 combines with J gene TRBJ1-3; D ambiguous. CDR1 and CDR2 (germline): SGHVS, FNYEAQ. CDR3 size: 16 residues. The ends were cut back, 5 bases at V and 0 bases at J, with 14 bases in the middle.

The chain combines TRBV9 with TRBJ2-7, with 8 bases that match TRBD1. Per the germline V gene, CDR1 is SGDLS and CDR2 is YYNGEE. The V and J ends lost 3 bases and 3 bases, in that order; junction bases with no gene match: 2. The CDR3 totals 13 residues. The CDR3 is CASSATGDYEQYF. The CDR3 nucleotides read TGTGCCAGCAGCGCGACAGGGGACTACGAGCAGTACTTC.

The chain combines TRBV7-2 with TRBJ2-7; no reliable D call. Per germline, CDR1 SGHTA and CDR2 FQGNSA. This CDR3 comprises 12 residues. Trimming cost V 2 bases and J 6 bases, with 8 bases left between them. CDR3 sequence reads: CASSLTGFEQYF. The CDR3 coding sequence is TGTGCCAGCAGCTTAACCGGGTTCGAGCAGTACTTC.